This entry lists 5 T cell receptor beta chains sequenced from one sample in a study of blood T cell repertoires in COVID-19 (dated by TCRdb to the early 2020s). Preparation of the library involved the immunoSEQ multiplex PCR assay. TCRdb stores this immuneACCESS table with in-frame sequences only. Part of the clones is absent; in the studies checked, under half of the shortfall reflects unresolved V genes, and no reason is known for the rest. The sample table lists 210,000 or so clones, 78% of them with a count of one. The ten largest clones represent 2.5% to 3% of the sample. The sample taken for sequencing was peripheral blood. The origin of the receptors is a woman over 75 with active or convalescent COVID-19.

The rearrangement links TRBV10-3 to TRBJ1-1, with 7 positions matching TRBD1. J lost 6 bases, V lost 4 bases, and 11 bases had no gene match. Germline CDR1 and CDR2: ENHRY and SYGVKD. The CDR3 is 15 amino acids. The CDR3 DNA follows: TGTGCCATCAGTGGTAACAGGGGAAAGGGGCCTGAAGCTTTCTTT. Protein: CAISGNRGKGPEAFF.

The DNA of the CDR3 is TGTGCCAGCAGCGCCCCTGGACAAGTGGGGTTAGGGGAGCAGTACTTC. It is translated as CASSAPGQVGLGEQYF. The V gene is TRBV28, the J gene TRBJ2-7, with a weak D call TRBD1 (5 bases). The CDR3 runs 16 residues. Per the germline V gene, CDR1 is MDHEN and CDR2 is SYDVKM. The ends were cut back, 6 bases at V and 7 bases at J, with 25 bases in the middle.

This chain links TRBV5-6 with TRBJ1-1; 8 bases are a match to TRBD1. Per the germline V gene, CDR1 is SGHDT and CDR2 is YYEEEE. The CDR3 contains 13 residues. Trimming took 8 bases from V and 5 from J; bases not matched to a gene: 8. The DNA for the CDR3 is TGTGCCAGTGACAGGGGCGGTGGGACTGAAGCTTTCTTT. Protein product: CASDRGGGTEAFF.

The chain joins TRBV5-8 to TRBJ1-1; 12 nucleotides match TRBD1. Germline trimming cut 4 bases from V and 10 bases from J; bases unmatched to any gene: 11. Germline V gene sequence: CDR1 SGHTS, CDR2 YDEGEE. The CDR3 contains 15 residues. In DNA form, the CDR3 reads TGTGCCAGCAGCCCCCCGGGACAGGGGGCTGCTGGAGCTTTCTTT. Translating it yields CASSPPGQGAAGAFF.

The gene calls are TRBV5-6 and TRBJ2-7, with TRBD1 as a possible D gene (6 bases). CDR1 and CDR2 from the germline V gene are SGHDT and YYEEEE. The CDR3 length is 15 residues. Trimming cost V 1 base and J 2 bases, with 13 bases left between them. The CDR3 reads CASSLYSTGTYEQYF. CDR3 bases: TGTGCCAGCAGCTTGTATAGCACAGGGACCTACGAGCAGTACTTC.